This paragraph covers one TCR beta chain sequence. Its matching antigen is unknown. This sample is part of a study of cytomegalovirus exposure and HLA in healthy donors. The PCR contained 60 Vbeta and 13 Jbeta primers. TCRdb's copy holds only in-frame clones and misses some; the assay was immunoSEQ multiplex PCR. The sample contains about 38,000 clones, around three fifths of which appear only once. Study-level findings and limits: In a later analysis, an Asian-associated ancestry cluster reportedly showed fewer N-insertions than the approximately 700-donor mean.

The origin of this receptor is a man in his forties or fifties in good health and CMV-seropositive. The sequenced material came from PBMCs.

The CDR3 reads CASSEWGTGRETQYF. CDR3 coding DNA: TGTGCCAGCAGTGAATGGGGGACAGGGAGAGAGACCCAGTACTTC. The chain employs TRBV6-1 and TRBJ2-5; 9 bases are a match to TRBD1. The CDR3 runs 15 residues. The trim removed 2 bases at V and 4 bases at J, leaving 5 bases unmatched. Germline V lookup: CDR1 MNHNS, CDR2 SASEGT.